This T cell receptor beta chain was identified during a study of T-cell reconstitution after alpha-beta-depleted transplantation in children. Study-level results: There were reportedly several hundred expanded graft clones from which alpha-beta T cells came about two months after transplant.

Construction of the TCRbeta library involved unique molecular identifiers. TCRdb analysed the PCR reads with MiXCR anew, one entry per CDR3 protein. Among hundreds of thousands of distinct CDR3 sequences, 10% were seen once, and the ten largest hold 2% to 2.5%. There are a few counts of this clonotype. Its antigen is unknown. The CDR3 contains 17 residues. CDR1 is DFQATT and CDR2 is SNEGSKA in the germline V gene (reference sequence). Trimming took 0 bases from V and 7 from J, leaving 21 bases between them. Sample: PBMCs, taken before TCRalphabeta/CD19-depleted stem cell transplant. V is TRBV20-1 and J is TRBJ1-4, with D possibly TRBD1 on 6 matching bases. This clonotype originated in a child under 10 years old with inherited bone marrow failure, due to receive a stem cell transplant. DNA of the CDR3: TGCAGTGCTAGAGATGTCGTTTTGGGGGCGCTCAGTGAAAAACTGTTTTTT. Protein: CSARDVVLGALSEKLFF.